These 19 T cell receptor beta chains were sequenced from one sample in a study of human T cells and chemical hapten exposure. The time point is: pre-sensitization, week 0. Indicated treatment: therapeutic diphenylcyclopropenone sensitization with weekly scalp DPC. TCRdb independently ran MiXCR on the RACE reads; one entry per CDR3 protein. Of approximately 80,000 distinct CDR3 sequences in the sample, 11% to 15% were seen once. This specimen consisted of whole blood, obtained in connection with sensitization to the hapten diphenylcyclopropenone (DPC). These receptors were obtained from a woman between 45 and 65 years old with alopecia areata. Some clones in this sample may be carry-over from other donors' samples.

The chain has TRBV29-1 and TRBJ1-1; D ambiguous. CDR3 size: 8 residues. Trimming pared 7 bases from V and 5 bases from J, leaving 2 bases between. Germline V gene data show CDR1 as SQVTM and CDR2 as ANQGSEA. This CDR3 is CSATEAFF. The CDR3 DNA follows: TGCAGCGCGACTGAAGCTTTCTTT.

V is TRBV7-9 and J is TRBJ2-5; TRBD2 is a possible D gene (5 bases). The CDR3 extends over 16 amino acids. V was clipped by 4 bases and J by 1 base, with 16 bases between them. Per germline, CDR1 SEHNR and CDR2 FQNEAQ (reference sequence). The CDR3 sequence is CASSSIGAEIQETQYF. Written as DNA, the CDR3 is TGTGCCAGCAGCTCCATAGGAGCGGAGATCCAAGAGACCCAGTACTTC. The complete variable domain, with remaining parts taken from reference TRBV7-9 and TRBJ2-5, reads DTGVSQNPRHKITKRGQNVTFRCDPISEHNRLYWYRQTLGQGPEFLTYFQNEAQLEKSRLLSDRFSAERPKGSFSTLEIQRTEQGDSAMYLCASSSIGAEIQETQYFGPGTRLLVL.

For the CDR3, the DNA is TGCGCCAGCAGCTTGGTTGGGAGCCACAATGAGCAGTTCTTC. This sequence encodes CASSLVGSHNEQFF. This chain links TRBV5-1 with TRBJ2-1, with D perhaps TRBD2 (5 bases). Germline CDR1 and CDR2: SGHRS and YFSETQ. This CDR3 has 14 residues. The V end was cut by 0 bases, the J end by 5 bases, with 9 bases between.

The chain uses TRBV24-1 and TRBJ2-1, with 11 bases lining up with TRBD2. Germline V lookup: CDR1 KGHDR, CDR2 SFDVKD. CDR3 length: 16 residues. Losses at the gene ends were 3 bases for V and 6 bases for J; bases not matched to a gene: 6. The DNA for the CDR3 is TGTGCCACCAGTGATCCGACTAGCGGGGCCATCAATGAGCAGTTCTTC. Its protein product is CATSDPTSGAINEQFF.

Concerning this clonotype: Given a much more abundant clone one base away, this may be a read error. V and J are TRBV11-3 and TRBJ2-3; 10 bases align to TRBD2. Losses at the gene ends were 11 bases for V and 2 bases for J; bases not matched to a gene: 10. Germline V gene data show CDR1 as SGHNT and CDR2 as YENEEA. This CDR3 contains 15 residues. In nucleotides, the CDR3 is TGTGCCGGCACACCGGGACTAGCGCCCACAGATACGCAGTATTTT. Amino acids: CAGTPGLAPTDTQYF.

V and J are TRBV12-3 or TRBV12-4 and TRBJ2-2; 12 bases align to TRBD2. The length of the CDR3 is 16 residues. J lost 2 bases, V lost 3 bases, and 1 base had no gene match. The CDR3 reads CASSLTSGGNTGELFF. CDR3 sequence (DNA): TGTGCCAGCAGTTTGACTAGCGGGGGAAACACCGGGGAGCTGTTTTTT.

This clonotype was counted only a few times. The chain joins TRBV7-8 to TRBJ1-1; D is unclear. The CDR3 has 14 residues. From germline, CDR1 is SGHVS and CDR2 FQNEAQ. V was cut by 2 bases and J by 4 bases, with 11 bases left in between. This chain's CDR3 is CASSLIAGPTEAFF. The CDR3 coding sequence is TGTGCCAGCAGCTTAATCGCAGGACCCACTGAAGCTTTCTTT.

This clonotype was counted ten times or more. The gene calls are TRBV20-1 and TRBJ2-2; 8 bases map to TRBD2. The germline CDR1 and CDR2 sequences are DFQATT and SNEGSKA (reference sequence). V was clipped by 3 bases and J by 4 bases; unmatched bases: 7. CDR3 length equals 15 residues. For the CDR3, the DNA is TGCAGTGCTAGTACCGTAGCGGGACGCACCGGGGAGCTGTTTTTT. This translates into CSASTVAGRTGELFF.

This chain connects TRBV12-3 or TRBV12-4 to TRBJ2-4, with unresolved D. This CDR3 has 15 residues. Trimming shortened V by 7 bases and J by 2 bases, and 15 bases separated the two germline ends. CDR3 region: CASTLTSFTKNIQYF. The CDR3 DNA sequence: TGTGCCAGCACCCTCACTTCCTTCACCAAAAACATTCAGTACTTC.

The chain combines TRBV7-9 with TRBJ2-5; possibly TRBD1 or TRBD2 for D (5 bases each). Trimming shortened V by 4 bases and J by 10 bases, and 16 bases separated the two germline ends. The V gene's germline CDR1 is SEHNR and CDR2 FQNEAQ (reference sequence). The CDR3 consists of 13 residues. The DNA of the CDR3 is TGTGCCAGCAGCTCGGGGACGTCCCCGTACCAGTACTTC. This gives the protein CASSSGTSPYQYF.

This chain uses TRBV7-2 with TRBJ1-5; a weak D match, TRBD1 (6 bases). The CDR3 length is 14 residues. Trimming removed 4 bases from V and 7 bases from J, with 14 bases in between. Germline CDR1 and CDR2: SGHTA and FQGNSA. The DNA of the CDR3 is TGTGCCAGCAGCTCAGTACAGGGTAGGCAGCCCCAGCATTTT. As protein: CASSSVQGRQPQHF.

This clonotype was recorded many times. DNA for the CDR3: TGTGCCAGCAGCCCAAGATTTCAGTACTTC. Its protein product is CASSPRFQYF. J is TRBJ2-4 and V is TRBV11-3; D uncertain. There are 10 residues in the CDR3. V lost 5 bases and J 11 bases, leaving 7 bases between the germline ends. Germline loops: CDR1 SGHNT, CDR2 YENEEA.

The rearrangement links TRBV18 to TRBJ2-1; perhaps TRBD2 as D (6 bases). Germline lookup yields CDR1 KGHSH and CDR2 LQKENI. The germline V and J ends were trimmed by 6 bases and 3 bases, with 12 bases remaining between them. The length of the CDR3 is 14 residues. The chain's CDR3 is CASSGGKNYNEQFF. CDR3 nucleotide sequence: TGTGCCAGCTCCGGCGGGAAGAACTACAATGAGCAGTTCTTC.

This clonotype was detected ten times or more. The chain joins TRBV3-1 to TRBJ2-3; 8 nucleotides match TRBD1. Unmatched junction bases numbered 13, after V lost 4 bases and J lost 1 base. The V gene's germline CDR1 is LGHDT and CDR2 YNNKEL (reference sequence). CDR3 length: 18 amino acids. CDR3 coding DNA: TGTGCCAGCAGCCCAACAGGGGGAATCGGTATCGGCACAGATACGCAGTATTTT. It is translated as CASSPTGGIGIGTDTQYF.

Many counts were recorded for this clonotype. The V and J genes are TRBV7-6 and TRBJ1-4, with no clear D. The CDR3 is 13 residues long. Germline V CDR1 and CDR2: SGHVS, FNYEAQ. The germline V and J ends were trimmed by 4 bases and 5 bases, with 8 bases remaining between them. The CDR3 loop reads CASSSFSNEKLFF. The CDR3 DNA sequence: TGTGCCAGCAGCTCTTTTTCCAATGAAAAACTGTTTTTT.

This chain links TRBV6-6 with TRBJ2-2; D remains unclear. The CDR3 has 15 residues. V gave up 8 bases and J gave up 0 bases, with 13 bases separating them. Germline CDR1 MNHNY, CDR2 SVGAGI (reference sequence). CDR3 bases: TGTGCCAGCGCCTACGCGCAGGCGAACACCGGGGAGCTGTTTTTT. It is translated as CASAYAQANTGELFF.

This clonotype was counted only a few times. CDR3 sequence: CASSLGVGGTEAFF. CDR3 coding DNA: TGTGCCAGCAGCTTAGGCGTAGGCGGCACTGAAGCTTTCTTT. V and J are TRBV11-3 and TRBJ1-1; D unresolved. The CDR3 sequence is 14 residues long. Per germline, CDR1 SGHNT and CDR2 YENEEA. The germline V and J ends were trimmed by 1 base and 4 bases, with 10 bases remaining between them.

The chain has TRBV11-2 and TRBJ2-5; TRBD2 is a possible D gene (5 bases). Trimming shortened V by 5 bases and J by 1 base, and 11 bases separated the two germline ends. Germline V gene sequence: CDR1 SGHAT, CDR2 FQNNGV. The CDR3 spans 14 residues. The CDR3 here is CASSLGSAQETQYF. The CDR3 DNA reads as TGTGCCAGCAGCCTGGGTAGCGCCCAAGAGACCCAGTACTTC.

The rearrangement uses TRBV28 and TRBJ2-3; D gene unclear. V gave up 2 bases and J gave up 6 bases, with 3 bases separating them. This CDR3 has 11 amino acids. Germline assignment: CDR1 MDHEN and CDR2 SYDVKM. CDR3 nucleotide sequence: TGTGCCAGCAGTTTAGACGATACGCAGTATTTT. Encoded protein: CASSLDDTQYF.